This T cell receptor (beta chain) is drawn from a study of CD8 T cells in Susac syndrome. Study-wide results and caveats: Clonal expansion involving Susac CD8+ cells peaked in TEMRA cells and active patients.

As for this clonotype: What it binds is not known.

cDNA came from about 0.46 to 1 ug RNA primed by random hexamers. TCRdb used MiXCR to reprocess the immunoSEQ multiplex PCR reads, holding one entry per CDR3 protein. The sample records under 110,000 distinct CDR3 sequences, around 94% being singletons. The germline V and J ends were trimmed by 3 bases and 6 bases, with 18 bases remaining between them. The germline V gene has CDR1 SEHNR and CDR2 FQNEAQ (reference sequence). The CDR3 spans 17 residues. The material sequenced was CD8+ T cells from PBMCs. The origin of this receptor is a human donor with Susac syndrome. The rearrangement uses TRBV7-9 and TRBJ1-6; D gene uncertain. As DNA, the CDR3 is TGTGCCAGCAGCTTTTCCCGAGCGGGTCGAGGTAATTCACCCCTCCACTTT. Translation: CASSFSRAGRGNSPLHF.